This T cell receptor beta chain originates from a study of blood T cell repertoires in COVID-19. Overall study context: Donors in the United States, Italy and Spain gave samples during acute or convalescent COVID-19. In each case, the material was cDNA or gDNA derived from T cells, B-cell-depleted T cells, or PBMCs.

In the study's own analysis: Reference gene primer amplification in the assay estimated nucleated cell counts. TCRdb keeps only in-frame clones here, not all; method: immunoSEQ multiplex PCR. The V and J calls and clone size come from that table; D and trimming were worked out from the DNA. The table lists 170,000 or so clones, over 80% of them singletons. Sequenced input: peripheral blood. The sequence was obtained from a woman aged 55-70 years with acute or convalescent COVID-19.

The CDR3 loop reads CASSRVTDTQYF. The CDR3 nucleotides are TGCGCCAGCAGCCGAGTTACAGATACGCAGTATTTT. The chain combines TRBV5-1 with TRBJ2-3; D unclear. CDR1 and CDR2 (germline): SGHRS, YFSETQ. CDR3 length: 12 residues. With 4 bases removed from V and 3 bases from J, the gap between germline ends came to 6 bases.